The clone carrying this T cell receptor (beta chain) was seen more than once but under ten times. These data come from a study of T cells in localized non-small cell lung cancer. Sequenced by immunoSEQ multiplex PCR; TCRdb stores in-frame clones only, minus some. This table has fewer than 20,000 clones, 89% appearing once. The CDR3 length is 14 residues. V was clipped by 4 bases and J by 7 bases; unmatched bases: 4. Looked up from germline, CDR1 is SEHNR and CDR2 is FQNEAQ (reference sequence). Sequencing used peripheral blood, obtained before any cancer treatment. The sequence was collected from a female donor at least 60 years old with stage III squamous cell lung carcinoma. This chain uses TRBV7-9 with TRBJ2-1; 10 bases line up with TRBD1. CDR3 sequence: CASSSGQGRNEQFF. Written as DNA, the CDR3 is TGTGCCAGCAGCTCGGGACAGGGGAGAAATGAGCAGTTCTTC.